The clone carrying this T cell receptor beta chain has just a few counts. Its antigen is unknown. These data come from a study of CD8 T cells in ankylosing spondylitis. Broader study findings: Earlier literature documents some of the motif variants in reactive arthritis synovial fluid and blood. Made up of about eight highly homologous variants, a TCR beta motif appeared characteristic of ankylosing spondylitis blood. According to the report, clones linked to the disease were significantly enriched in matched synovial fluid samples taken from ankylosing spondylitis patients.

TCRdb redid the calling of the 5' RACE reads with MiXCR, one entry per CDR3 protein. The profile shows about 220,000 distinct CDR3 sequences, around 16% of them singletons. CDR3 size: 11 residues. Germline V CDR1 and CDR2: MNHEY, SVGEGT. V was trimmed by 2 bases and J by 4 bases, leaving 3 bases between them. The TCR sequence derives from a male donor with ankylosing spondylitis. V gene TRBV6-2 or TRBV6-3 combines with J gene TRBJ2-7; D unresolved. Sequences were obtained from blood, either unsorted or a sorted T cell fraction (not recorded which). For the CDR3, the DNA is TGTGCCAGCAGTTACGAGTACGAGCAGTACTTC. As protein: CASSYEYEQYF.